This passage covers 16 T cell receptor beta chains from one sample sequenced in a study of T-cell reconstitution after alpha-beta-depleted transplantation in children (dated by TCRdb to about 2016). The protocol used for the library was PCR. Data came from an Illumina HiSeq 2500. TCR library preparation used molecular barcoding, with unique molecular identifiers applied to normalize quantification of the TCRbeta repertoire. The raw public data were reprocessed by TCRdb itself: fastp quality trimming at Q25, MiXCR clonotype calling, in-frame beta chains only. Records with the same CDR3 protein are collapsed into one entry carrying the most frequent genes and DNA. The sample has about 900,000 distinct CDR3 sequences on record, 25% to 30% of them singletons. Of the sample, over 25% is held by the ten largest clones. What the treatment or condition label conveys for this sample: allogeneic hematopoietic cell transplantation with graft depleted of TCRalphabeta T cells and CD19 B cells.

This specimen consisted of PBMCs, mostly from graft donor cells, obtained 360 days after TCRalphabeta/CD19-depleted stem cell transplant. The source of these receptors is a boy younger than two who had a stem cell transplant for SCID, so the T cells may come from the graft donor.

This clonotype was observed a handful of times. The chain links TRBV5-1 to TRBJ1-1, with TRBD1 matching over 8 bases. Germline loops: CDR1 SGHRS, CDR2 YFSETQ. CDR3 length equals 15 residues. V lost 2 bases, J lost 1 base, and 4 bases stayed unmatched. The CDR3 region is CASSFMDRENTEAFF. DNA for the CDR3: TGCGCCAGCAGCTTCATGGACAGGGAGAACACTGAAGCTTTCTTT.

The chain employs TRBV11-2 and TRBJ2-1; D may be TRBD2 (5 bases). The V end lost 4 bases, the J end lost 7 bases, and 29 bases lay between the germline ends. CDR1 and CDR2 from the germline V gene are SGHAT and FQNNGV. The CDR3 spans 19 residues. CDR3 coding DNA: TGTGCCAGCAGCTCCGCCGGCTCGTCGGTATACGGGATCTTAAATGAGCAGTTCTTC. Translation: CASSSAGSSVYGILNEQFF.

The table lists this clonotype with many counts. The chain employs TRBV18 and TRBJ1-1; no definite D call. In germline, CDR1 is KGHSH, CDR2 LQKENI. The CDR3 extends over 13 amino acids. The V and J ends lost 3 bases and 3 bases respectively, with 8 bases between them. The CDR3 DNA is TGTGCCAGCTCACCGAATCGGGACACTGAAGCTTTCTTT. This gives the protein CASSPNRDTEAFF.

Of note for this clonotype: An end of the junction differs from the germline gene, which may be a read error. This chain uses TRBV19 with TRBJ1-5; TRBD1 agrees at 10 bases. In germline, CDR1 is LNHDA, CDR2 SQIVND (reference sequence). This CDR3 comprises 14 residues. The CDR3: CASSSTGGKQPQHF. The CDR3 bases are TGTGCCAGTAGTTCGACAGGGGGCAAACAGCCCCAGCATTTT.

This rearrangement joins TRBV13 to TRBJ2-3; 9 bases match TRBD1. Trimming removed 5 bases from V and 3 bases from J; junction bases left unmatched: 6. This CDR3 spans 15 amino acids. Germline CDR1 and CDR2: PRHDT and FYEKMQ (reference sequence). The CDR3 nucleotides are TGTGCCAGCAGCCACGACAGGGGGGATACAGATACGCAGTATTTT. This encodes CASSHDRGDTDTQYF.

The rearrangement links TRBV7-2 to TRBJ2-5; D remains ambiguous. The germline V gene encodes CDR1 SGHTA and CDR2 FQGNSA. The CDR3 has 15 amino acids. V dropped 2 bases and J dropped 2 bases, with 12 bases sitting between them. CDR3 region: CASSLTIGKQETQYF. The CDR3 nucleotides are TGTGCCAGCAGCTTAACTATCGGAAAACAAGAGACCCAGTACTTC.

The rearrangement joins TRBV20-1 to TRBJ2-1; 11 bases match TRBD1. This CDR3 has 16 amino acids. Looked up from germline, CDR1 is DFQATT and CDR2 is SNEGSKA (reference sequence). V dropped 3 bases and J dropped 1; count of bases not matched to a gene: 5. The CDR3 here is CSASGTGGGSYNEQFF. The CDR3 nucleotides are TGCAGTGCTAGCGGGACAGGGGGTGGATCCTACAATGAGCAGTTCTTC.

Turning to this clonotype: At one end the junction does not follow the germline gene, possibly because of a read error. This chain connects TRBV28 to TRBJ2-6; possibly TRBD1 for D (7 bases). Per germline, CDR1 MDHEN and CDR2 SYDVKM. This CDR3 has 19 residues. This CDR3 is CASSLRLTGRLTGANDLTF. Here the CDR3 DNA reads TGTGCCAGCAGTTTAAGGTTGACAGGGAGGTTAACTGGGGCCAACGACCTGACTTTC.

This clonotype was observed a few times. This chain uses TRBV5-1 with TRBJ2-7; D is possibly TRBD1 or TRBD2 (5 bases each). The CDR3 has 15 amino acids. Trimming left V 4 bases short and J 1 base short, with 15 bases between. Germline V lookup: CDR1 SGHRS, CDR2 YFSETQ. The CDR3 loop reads CASSPEGRVSYEQYF. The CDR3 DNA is TGCGCCAGCAGCCCTGAGGGGCGCGTGTCCTACGAGCAGTACTTC.

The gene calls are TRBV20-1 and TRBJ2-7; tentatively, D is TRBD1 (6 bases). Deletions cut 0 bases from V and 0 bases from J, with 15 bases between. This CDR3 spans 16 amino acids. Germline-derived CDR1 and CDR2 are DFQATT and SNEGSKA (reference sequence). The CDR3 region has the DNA TGCAGTGCTAGAGATCTGAGGGGGACACCCTCCTACGAGCAGTACTTC. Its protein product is CSARDLRGTPSYEQYF.

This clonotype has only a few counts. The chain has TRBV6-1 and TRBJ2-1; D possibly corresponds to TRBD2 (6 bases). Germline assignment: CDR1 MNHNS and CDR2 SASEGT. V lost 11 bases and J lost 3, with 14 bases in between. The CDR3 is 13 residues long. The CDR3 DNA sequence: TGTGCCGCCCGGGACTTTATCTACAATGAGCAGTTCTTC. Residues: CAARDFIYNEQFF.

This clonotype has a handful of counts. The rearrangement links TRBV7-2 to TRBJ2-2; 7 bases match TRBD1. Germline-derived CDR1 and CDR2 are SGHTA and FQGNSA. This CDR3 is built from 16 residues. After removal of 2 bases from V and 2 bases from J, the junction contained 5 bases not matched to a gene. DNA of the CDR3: TGTGCCAGCAGCTTAAGGGGGCAGATCAACACCGGGGAGCTGTTTTTT. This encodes CASSLRGQINTGELFF.

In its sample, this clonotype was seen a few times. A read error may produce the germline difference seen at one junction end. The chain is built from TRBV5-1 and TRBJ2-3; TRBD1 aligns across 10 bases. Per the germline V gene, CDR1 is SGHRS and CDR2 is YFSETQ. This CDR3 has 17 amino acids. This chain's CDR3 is CASSSYAGTGGTDTQYF. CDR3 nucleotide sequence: TGCGCTAGCAGCTCTTACGCCGGGACAGGGGGCACAGATACGCAGTATTTT.

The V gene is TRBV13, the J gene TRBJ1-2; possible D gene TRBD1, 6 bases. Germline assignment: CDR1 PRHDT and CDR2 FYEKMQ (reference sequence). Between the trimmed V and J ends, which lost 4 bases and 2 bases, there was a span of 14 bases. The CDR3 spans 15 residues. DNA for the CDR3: TGTGCCAGCAGCTCCCGGGGGGGCCCCAACTATGGCTACACCTTC. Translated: CASSSRGGPNYGYTF.

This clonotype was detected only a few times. CDR3 residues: CSAMGGGTYEQYF. In DNA form, the CDR3 reads TGCAGTGCTATGGGCGGGGGGACCTACGAGCAGTACTTC. This chain joins TRBV20-1 and TRBJ2-7; TRBD2 aligns across 8 bases. The ends lost 4 bases at V and 2 bases at J; junction bases unmatched: 4. Germline V lookup: CDR1 DFQATT, CDR2 SNEGSKA (reference sequence). This CDR3 is 13 amino acids long.

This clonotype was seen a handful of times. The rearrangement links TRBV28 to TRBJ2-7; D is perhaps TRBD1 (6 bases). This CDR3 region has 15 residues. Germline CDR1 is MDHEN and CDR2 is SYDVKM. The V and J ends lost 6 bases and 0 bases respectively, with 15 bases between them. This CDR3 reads CASRGWGLSSYEQYF. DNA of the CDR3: TGTGCCAGCAGAGGATGGGGGCTGAGCTCCTACGAGCAGTACTTC.